This TCR beta chain was captured in a study of blood T cell repertoires in COVID-19. Overall study: Collection of acute and convalescent COVID-19 samples took place in the United States, Italy and Spain. T cells, B-cell-depleted T cells, or PBMCs provided the cDNA or gDNA that served as material.

This clone has only one observation. Per the study methods: It was from reference gene primer amplification that nucleated cell counts were estimated. This table comes from immunoSEQ multiplex PCR, and its TCRdb copy is limited to in-frame clones, with some not included. From that table come the V and J calls and clone size; the DNA was used to work out D and trimming. This sample has some 240,000 clones; around 90% occur once, and the top ten carry around 7.2%. V lost 3 bases, J lost 5 bases, and 16 bases lay in between. Germline V gene data show CDR1 as MGHRA and CDR2 as YSYEKL. The CDR3 consists of 15 residues.

The receptor was derived from a man aged 55 to 70 who had recovered from COVID-19. V and J are TRBV4-1 and TRBJ1-1, with D perhaps matching TRBD1 (6 bases). The sequencing input was peripheral blood. The CDR3 DNA reads TGCGCCAGCAGCCAGGATTCAGGGGCCGGGACTGAAGCTTTCTTT. Translation: CASSQDSGAGTEAFF.